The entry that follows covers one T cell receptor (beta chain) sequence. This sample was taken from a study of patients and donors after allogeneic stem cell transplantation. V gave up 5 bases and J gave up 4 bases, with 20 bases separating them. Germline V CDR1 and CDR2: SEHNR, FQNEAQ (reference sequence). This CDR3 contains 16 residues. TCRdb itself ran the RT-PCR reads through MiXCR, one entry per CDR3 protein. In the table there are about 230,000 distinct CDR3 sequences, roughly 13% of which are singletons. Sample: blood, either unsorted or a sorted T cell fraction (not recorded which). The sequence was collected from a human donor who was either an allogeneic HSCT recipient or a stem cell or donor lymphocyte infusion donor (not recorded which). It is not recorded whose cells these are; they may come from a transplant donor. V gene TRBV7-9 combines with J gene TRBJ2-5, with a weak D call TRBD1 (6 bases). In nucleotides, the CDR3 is TGTGCCAGCAGCCCGTTAGGGGGAGTAAACAGAGAGACCCAGTACTTC. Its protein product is CASSPLGGVNRETQYF. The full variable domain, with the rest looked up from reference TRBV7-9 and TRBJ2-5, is DTGVSQNPRHKITKRGQNVTFRCDPISEHNRLYWYRQTLGQGPEFLTYFQNEAQLEKSRLLSDRFSAERPKGSFSTLEIQRTEQGDSAMYLCASSPLGGVNRETQYFGPGTRLLVL.